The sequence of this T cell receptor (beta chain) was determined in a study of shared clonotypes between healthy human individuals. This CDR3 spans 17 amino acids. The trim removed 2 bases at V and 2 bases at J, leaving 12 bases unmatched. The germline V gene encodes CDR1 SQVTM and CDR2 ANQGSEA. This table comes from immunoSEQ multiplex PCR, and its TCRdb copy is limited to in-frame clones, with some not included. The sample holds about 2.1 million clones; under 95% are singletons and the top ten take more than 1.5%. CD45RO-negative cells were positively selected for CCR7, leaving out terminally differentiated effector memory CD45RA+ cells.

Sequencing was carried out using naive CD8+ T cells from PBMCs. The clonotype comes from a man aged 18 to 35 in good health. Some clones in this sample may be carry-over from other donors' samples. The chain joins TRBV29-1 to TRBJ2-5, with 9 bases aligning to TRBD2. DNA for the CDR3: TGCAGCGTTGAAAGGGTGTATCTAGCGGGACTACAAGAGACCCAGTACTTC. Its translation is CSVERVYLAGLQETQYF.